A single sample is the source of the 22 T cell receptor beta chains below, sequenced in a study of beta chain features in type 1 diabetes. The isolated RNA, all of it, was reverse transcribed, so expressed TCRB transcripts were what got sequenced. TCRdb's copy holds only in-frame clones and misses some; the assay was immunoSEQ multiplex PCR. This sample carries about 320,000 clones, about 14% of them seen once, and the ten largest clones take 6.7%. Sequencing input: central memory CD4+ T cells from blood. The receptor source for this set is a man younger than 45 in good health.

The chain is built from TRBV19 and TRBJ1-5; TRBD1 might be the D (6 bases). Germline CDR1 LNHDA, CDR2 SQIVND (reference sequence). Trimming took off 7 bases at V and 7 bases at J, with 20 bases between the two ends. The CDR3 spans 15 residues. The CDR3 is CASNIAGGAVQPQHF. CDR3 nucleotide sequence: TGTGCCAGTAATATTGCCGGGGGCGCGGTACAGCCCCAGCATTTT.

This clone was seen only a few times. The chain links TRBV30 to TRBJ2-7; 14 bases agree with TRBD2. Germline CDR1 and CDR2: GTSNPN and SVGIG (reference sequence). This CDR3 region has 16 residues. With 5 bases clipped from V and 0 bases from J, the junction kept 6 bases outside the gene matches. CDR3 coding DNA: TGTGCCTGGGTGACTAGCGGGAGGGAGAGCTCCTACGAGCAGTACGTC. Amino acids: CAWVTSGRESSYEQYV.

This clone has more than one count but fewer than ten. V and J are TRBV9 and TRBJ1-2, with D possibly being TRBD1 (5 bases). V was cut by 5 bases and J by 7 bases, with 24 bases left in between. Germline loops: CDR1 SGDLS, CDR2 YYNGEE. This CDR3 is 16 amino acids long. The CDR3 nucleotides read TGTGCCAGCAGTCTCTTGGGGACCCTCGACCGGCTTGGCTACACCTTC. Translating gives CASSLLGTLDRLGYTF.

The rearrangement links TRBV7-2 to TRBJ2-3, with D hard to call. The germline gives CDR1 SGHTA, CDR2 FQGNSA. The CDR3 is 14 amino acids. V lost 2 bases and J lost 4, with 10 bases in between. Here the CDR3 reads CASSLPPNPDTQYF. CDR3 sequence (DNA): TGTGCCAGCAGCTTACCCCCGAATCCAGATACGCAGTATTTT.

The CDR3 region is CASSSSGRSQETQYF. For the CDR3, the DNA is TGTGCCAGCAGCTCTAGCGGGAGGTCCCAAGAGACCCAGTACTTC. J is TRBJ2-5 and V is TRBV11-3; 11 bases line up with TRBD2. J lost 1 base, V lost 4 bases, and 2 bases had no gene match. CDR1 is SGHNT and CDR2 is YENEEA in the germline V gene. The CDR3 extends over 15 amino acids. Full variable domain (remainder filled in from reference TRBV11-3 and TRBJ2-5): EAGVVQSPRYKIIEKKQPVAFWCNPISGHNTLYWYLQNLGQGPELLIRYENEEAVDDSQLPKDRFSAERLKGVDSTLKIQPAELGDSAVYLCASSSSGRSQETQYFGPGTRLLVL.

This chain's CDR3 is CASSVQGRIYNEQFF. In DNA form, the CDR3 reads TGTGCCAGCAGCGTCCAGGGCCGCATCTACAATGAGCAGTTCTTC. The chain has TRBV7-2 and TRBJ2-1; TRBD1 might be the D (5 bases). This CDR3 has 15 residues. Trimming pared 5 bases from V and 3 bases from J, leaving 14 bases between. Germline CDR1 reads SGHTA; CDR2 reads FQGNSA.

The CDR3 protein is CASSLGISSTQYF. The CDR3 DNA sequence: TGTGCCAGCAGCTTAGGGATATCATCGACCCAGTACTTC. The chain is built from TRBV11-2 and TRBJ2-5; D unresolved. The CDR3 is 13 residues long. From germline, CDR1 is SGHAT and CDR2 FQNNGV. V lost 1 base, J lost 7 bases, and 10 bases lay in between.

A few counts support this clone. This rearrangement joins TRBV30 to TRBJ2-5; TRBD2 might be the D (5 bases). The germline V and J ends were trimmed by 3 bases and 4 bases, with 12 bases remaining between them. The CDR3 sequence is 13 residues long. Germline V gives CDR1 GTSNPN, CDR2 SVGIG (reference sequence). CDR3 protein: CAWSQRVRETQYF. The CDR3 coding sequence is TGTGCCTGGAGCCAGAGGGTGAGAGAGACCCAGTACTTC.

The chain couples TRBV4-1 to TRBJ1-4; the match to TRBD1 covers 8 bases. The CDR3 is 15 residues long. Germline V lookup: CDR1 MGHRA, CDR2 YSYEKL. The V gene end was trimmed by 3 bases and the J gene end by 4 bases; junction bases not matched to a gene: 4. The CDR3 DNA follows: TGCGCCAGCAGCCAGCGCGACAGGGGTAATGAAAAACTGTTTTTT. The encoded protein is CASSQRDRGNEKLFF.

This rearrangement joins TRBV4-2 to TRBJ2-3, with 7 bases aligning to TRBD2. The junction had 7 bases not matched to a gene; V was cut back by 4 bases and J by 0 bases. The CDR3 has 16 residues. Germline CDR1 is LGHNA and CDR2 is YNFKEQ. This CDR3 reads CASSLRLAASTDTQYF. The CDR3 nucleotides are TGTGCCAGCAGCCTCCGACTAGCCGCTAGCACAGATACGCAGTATTTT.

The rearrangement joins TRBV11-2 to TRBJ2-1, with 7 bases fitting TRBD1. The V segment lost 0 bases and the J segment 0 bases; nucleotides outside the gene matches: 8. Germline V gene lookup returns CDR1 SGHAT and CDR2 FQNNGV. CDR3 size: 18 residues. CDR3 nucleotides: TGTGCCAGCAGCTTAGACCCCAGGGGGTACAGCTCCTACAATGAGCAGTTCTTC. The encoded protein is CASSLDPRGYSSYNEQFF. Variable domain in full (rest from reference TRBV11-2 and TRBJ2-1): EAGVAQSPRYKIIEKRQSVAFWCNPISGHATLYWYQQILGQGPKLLIQFQNNGVVDDSQLPKDRFSAERLKGVDSTLKIQPAKLEDSAVYLCASSLDPRGYSSYNEQFFGPGTRLTVL.

This clone was counted many times. This rearrangement joins TRBV5-1 to TRBJ2-7; 7 bases map to TRBD2. Looked up from germline, CDR1 is SGHRS and CDR2 is YFSETQ. The CDR3 is made up of 14 amino acids. The V segment lost 4 bases and the J segment 2 bases; nucleotides outside the gene matches: 6. This CDR3 is CASSGSGATYEQYF. The CDR3 DNA reads as TGCGCCAGCAGCGGGAGCGGGGCCACCTACGAGCAGTACTTC.

The V call is TRBV19, the J call TRBJ1-3; TRBD1 aligns across 7 bases. Germline trimming cut 9 bases from V and 8 bases from J; bases unmatched to any gene: 10. CDR3 length equals 13 residues. Germline assignment: CDR1 LNHDA and CDR2 SQIVND (reference sequence). The CDR3: CASRSTGVYTIYF. The CDR3 DNA follows: TGTGCCAGCCGATCTACAGGGGTGTACACCATATATTTT.

The chain uses TRBV9 and TRBJ1-1, with unresolved D. Trimming cost V 4 bases and J 0 bases, with 10 bases left between them. This CDR3 is built from 14 residues. The V gene's germline CDR1 is SGDLS and CDR2 YYNGEE. The CDR3: CASSPRALNTEAFF. The CDR3 nucleotides read TGTGCCAGCAGCCCCCGGGCCCTGAACACTGAAGCTTTCTTT.

The chain carries TRBV6-5 and TRBJ2-5, with a weak D call TRBD2 (6 bases). Trimming pared 2 bases from V and 5 bases from J, leaving 18 bases between. Germline V gene sequence: CDR1 MNHEY, CDR2 SVGAGI. CDR3 length: 16 amino acids. CDR3 loop: CASSYPPRQRAETQYF. CDR3 in DNA: TGTGCCAGCAGTTACCCCCCCAGACAGCGGGCGGAGACCCAGTACTTC.

A word on this clone: It differs at one base from a far larger clone, so likely a read error. The rearrangement uses TRBV6-6 and TRBJ2-3; D is undetermined. The length of the CDR3 is 11 residues. From germline, CDR1 is MNHNY and CDR2 SVGAGI (reference sequence). Trimming pared 6 bases from V and 2 bases from J, leaving 3 bases between. The CDR3 region has the DNA TGTGCCAGCAGCGACACAGATACGCAGTATTTT. It codes for CASSDTDTQYF.

The V call is TRBV6-1, the J call TRBJ2-1, with D possibly matching TRBD1 (6 bases). CDR1 MNHNS and CDR2 SASEGT come from the germline V gene. The CDR3 has 15 residues. Trimming stripped 7 bases from V and 4 bases from J, with 17 bases between. The CDR3, as DNA: TGTGCCAGCACCCAGGGGTGGGGGTCTTACAATGAGCAGTTCTTC. It encodes CASTQGWGSYNEQFF.

This clone has at least ten counts. The V and J genes are TRBV7-7 and TRBJ2-5; 11 bases map to TRBD2. CDR1 and CDR2 (germline): SSHAT, FNYEAQ (reference sequence). This CDR3 region has 14 residues. J lost 5 bases, V lost 5 bases, and 4 bases had no gene match. CDR3 sequence (DNA): TGTGCCAGCAGCCCCCGGACTAGCGGGGAGACCCAGTACTTC. Translating gives CASSPRTSGETQYF. The variable domain in full, with the rest retrieved from reference TRBV7-7 and TRBJ2-5, is GAGVSQSPRYKVTKRGQDVTLRCDPISSHATLYWYQQALGQGPEFLTYFNYEAQPDKSGLPSDRFSAERPEGSISTLTIQRTEQRDSAMYRCASSPRTSGETQYFGPGTRLLVL.

This chain joins TRBV5-1 and TRBJ2-5; 8 bases fit TRBD2. Trimming at V came to 2 bases and at J to 3 bases, leaving 0 bases not matched to a gene. Germline loops: CDR1 SGHRS, CDR2 YFSETQ. The CDR3 consists of 13 residues. The DNA for the CDR3 is TGCGCCAGCAGCTTTAGCGGGGAAGAGACCCAGTACTTC. Its translation is CASSFSGEETQYF.

This clone appeared a few times. This rearrangement joins TRBV11-2 to TRBJ2-1; no firm D call. V was shortened by 2 bases and J by 8 bases, with 13 bases between the two germline ends. Germline V lookup: CDR1 SGHAT, CDR2 FQNNGV. This CDR3 comprises 14 residues. CDR3 loop: CASSLTEPRDEQFF. The CDR3 DNA reads TGTGCCAGCAGCTTAACAGAACCGAGAGATGAGCAGTTCTTC.

This chain uses TRBV27 with TRBJ2-2; D might be TRBD2 (5 bases). The germline gives CDR1 MNHEY, CDR2 SMNVEV (reference sequence). Trimming pared 5 bases from V and 6 bases from J, leaving 10 bases between. This CDR3 has 13 amino acids. The CDR3 DNA follows: TGTGCCAGCAGTCCTTGGGAGCCCGGGGAGCTGTTTTTT. This translates into CASSPWEPGELFF.

The chain joins TRBV6-1 to TRBJ1-2, with D perhaps matching TRBD1 (5 bases). This CDR3 is 16 amino acids long. Between the trimmed V and J ends, which lost 2 bases and 0 bases, there was a span of 13 bases. The germline gives CDR1 MNHNS, CDR2 SASEGT. In DNA, the CDR3 is TGTGCCAGCAGTGAATTAAGGGGAAAGACTAACTATGGCTACACCTTC. This translates into CASSELRGKTNYGYTF.